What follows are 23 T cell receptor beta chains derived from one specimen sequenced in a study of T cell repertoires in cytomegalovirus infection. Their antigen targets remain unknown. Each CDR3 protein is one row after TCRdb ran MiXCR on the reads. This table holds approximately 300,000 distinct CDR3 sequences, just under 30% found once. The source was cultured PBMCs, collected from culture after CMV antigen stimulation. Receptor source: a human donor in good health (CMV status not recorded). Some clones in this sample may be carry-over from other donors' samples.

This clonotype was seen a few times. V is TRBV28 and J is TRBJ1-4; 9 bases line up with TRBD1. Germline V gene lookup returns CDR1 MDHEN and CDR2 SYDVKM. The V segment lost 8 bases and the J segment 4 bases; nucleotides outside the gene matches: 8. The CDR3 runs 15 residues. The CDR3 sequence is CASFPSGQGNEKLFF. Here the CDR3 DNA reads TGTGCCAGCTTCCCTTCGGGACAGGGTAATGAAAAACTGTTTTTT.

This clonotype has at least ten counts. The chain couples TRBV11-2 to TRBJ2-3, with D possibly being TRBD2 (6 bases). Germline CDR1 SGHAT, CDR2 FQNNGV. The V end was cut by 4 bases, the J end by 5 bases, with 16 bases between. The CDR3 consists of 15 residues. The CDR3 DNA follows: TGTGCCAGCAGCTCACGGGACTTACTCAAAGATACGCAGTATTTT. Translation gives CASSSRDLLKDTQYF.

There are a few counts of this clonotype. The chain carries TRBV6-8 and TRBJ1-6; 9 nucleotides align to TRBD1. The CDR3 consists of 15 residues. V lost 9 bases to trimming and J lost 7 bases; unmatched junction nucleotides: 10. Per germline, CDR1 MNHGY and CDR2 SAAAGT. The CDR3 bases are TGTGCCAGTGCAAGAGGGGGACAGGGCAATTCACCCCTCCACTTT. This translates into CASARGGQGNSPLHF.

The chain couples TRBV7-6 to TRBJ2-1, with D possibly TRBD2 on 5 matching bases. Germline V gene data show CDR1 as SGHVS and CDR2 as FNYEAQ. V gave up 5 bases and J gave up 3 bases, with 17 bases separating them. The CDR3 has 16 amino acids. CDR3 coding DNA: TGTGCCAGCAGCCCAAAGGACTCCAGCAGCTACAATGAGCAGTTCTTC. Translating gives CASSPKDSSSYNEQFF.

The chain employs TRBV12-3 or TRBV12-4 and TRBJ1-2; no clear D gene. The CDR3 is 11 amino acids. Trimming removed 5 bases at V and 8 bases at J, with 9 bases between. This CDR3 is CASSGFLGYTF. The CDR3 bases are TGTGCCAGCAGTGGGTTCTTAGGCTACACCTTC.

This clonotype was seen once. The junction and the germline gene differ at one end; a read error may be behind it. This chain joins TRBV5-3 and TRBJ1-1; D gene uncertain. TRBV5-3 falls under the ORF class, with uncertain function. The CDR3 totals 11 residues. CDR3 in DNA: TGTGCCAGCGGGGTCGTGGGTGAAGCTTCCTTT. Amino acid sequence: CASGVVGEASF.

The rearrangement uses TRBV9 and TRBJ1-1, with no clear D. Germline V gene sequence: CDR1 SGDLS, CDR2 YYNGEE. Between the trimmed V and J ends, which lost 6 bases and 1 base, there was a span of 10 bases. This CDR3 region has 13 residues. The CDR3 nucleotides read TGTGCCAGCATCTCACAAACGAACACTGAAGCTTTCTTT. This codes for CASISQTNTEAFF.

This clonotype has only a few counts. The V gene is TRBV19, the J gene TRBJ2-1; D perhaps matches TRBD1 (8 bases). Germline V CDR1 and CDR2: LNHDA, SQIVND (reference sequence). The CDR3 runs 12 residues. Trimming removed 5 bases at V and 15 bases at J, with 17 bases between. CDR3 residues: CASSQQGGVAFF. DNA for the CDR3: TGTGCCAGTAGTCAACAGGGGGGGGTGGCGTTCTTC.

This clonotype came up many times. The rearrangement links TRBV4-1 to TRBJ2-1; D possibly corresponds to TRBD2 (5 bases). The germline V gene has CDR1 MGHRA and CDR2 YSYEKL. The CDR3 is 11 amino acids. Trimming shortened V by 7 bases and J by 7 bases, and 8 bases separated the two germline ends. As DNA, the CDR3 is TGCGCCAGCACCCGGGGAAATGAGCAGTTCTTC. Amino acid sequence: CASTRGNEQFF.

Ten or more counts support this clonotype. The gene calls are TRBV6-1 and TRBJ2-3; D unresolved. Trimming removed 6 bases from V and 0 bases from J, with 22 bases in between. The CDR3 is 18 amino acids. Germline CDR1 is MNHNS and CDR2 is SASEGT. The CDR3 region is CASSWAGPSRSSTDTQYF. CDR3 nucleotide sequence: TGTGCCAGCAGCTGGGCCGGTCCTTCCAGATCTAGCACAGATACGCAGTATTTT.

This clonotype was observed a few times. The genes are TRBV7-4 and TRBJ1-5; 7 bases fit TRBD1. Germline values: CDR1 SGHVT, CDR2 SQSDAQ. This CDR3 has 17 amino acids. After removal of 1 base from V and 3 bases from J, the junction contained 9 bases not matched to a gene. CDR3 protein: CASSLVYQQGFNQPQHF. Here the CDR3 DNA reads TGTGCCAGCAGCTTAGTTTACCAACAGGGGTTCAATCAGCCCCAGCATTTT.

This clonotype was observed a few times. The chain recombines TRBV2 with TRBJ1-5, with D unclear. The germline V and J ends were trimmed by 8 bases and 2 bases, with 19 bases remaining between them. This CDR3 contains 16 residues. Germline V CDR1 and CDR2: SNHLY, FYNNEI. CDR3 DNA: TGTGCCAGCTCTATGACCGTCCCCCAGGGCAATCAGCCCCAGCATTTT. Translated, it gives CASSMTVPQGNQPQHF.

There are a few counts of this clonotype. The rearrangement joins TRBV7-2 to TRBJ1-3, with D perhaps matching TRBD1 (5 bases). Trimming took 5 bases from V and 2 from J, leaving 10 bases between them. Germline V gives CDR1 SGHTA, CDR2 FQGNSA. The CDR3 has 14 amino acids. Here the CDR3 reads CASSAPGPGNTIYF. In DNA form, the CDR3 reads TGTGCCAGCAGCGCCCCAGGGCCTGGAAACACCATATATTTT.

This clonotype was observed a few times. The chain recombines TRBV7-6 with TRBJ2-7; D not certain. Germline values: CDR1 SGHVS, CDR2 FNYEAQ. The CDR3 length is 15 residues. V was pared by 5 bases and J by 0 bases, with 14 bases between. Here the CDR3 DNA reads TGTGCCAGCAGCGCTTCCATTAGAAGCTCCTACGAGCAGTACTTC. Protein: CASSASIRSSYEQYF. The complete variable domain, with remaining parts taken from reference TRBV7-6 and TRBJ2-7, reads GAGVSQSPRYKVTKRGQDVALRCDPISGHVSLYWYRQALGQGPEFLTYFNYEAQQDKSGLPNDRFSAERPEGSISTLTIQRTEQRDSAMYRCASSASIRSSYEQYFGPGTRLTVT.

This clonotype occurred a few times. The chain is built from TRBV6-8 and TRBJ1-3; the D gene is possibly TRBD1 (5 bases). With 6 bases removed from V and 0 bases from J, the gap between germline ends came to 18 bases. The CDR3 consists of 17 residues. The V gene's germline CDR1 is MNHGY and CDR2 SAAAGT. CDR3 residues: CASRGGEVGHSGNTIYF. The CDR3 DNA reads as TGTGCCAGCAGAGGCGGGGAGGTGGGGCACTCTGGAAACACCATATATTTT.

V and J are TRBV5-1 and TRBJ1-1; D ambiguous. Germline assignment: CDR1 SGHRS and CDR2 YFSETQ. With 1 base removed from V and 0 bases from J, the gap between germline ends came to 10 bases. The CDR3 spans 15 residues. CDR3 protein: CASSLPIEMNTEAFF. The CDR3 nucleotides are TGCGCCAGCAGCTTGCCAATCGAGATGAACACTGAAGCTTTCTTT.

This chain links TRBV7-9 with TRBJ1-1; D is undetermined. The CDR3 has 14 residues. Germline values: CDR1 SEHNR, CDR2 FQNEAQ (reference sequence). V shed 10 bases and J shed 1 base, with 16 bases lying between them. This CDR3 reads CATSSEASNTEAFF. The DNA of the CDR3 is TGTGCCACCTCATCCGAGGCCTCGAACACTGAAGCTTTCTTT.

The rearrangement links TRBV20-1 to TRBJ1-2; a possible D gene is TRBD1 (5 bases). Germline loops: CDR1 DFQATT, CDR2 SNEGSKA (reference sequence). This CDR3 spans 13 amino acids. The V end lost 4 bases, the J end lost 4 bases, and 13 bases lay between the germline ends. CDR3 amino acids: CSATGTTGYGYTF. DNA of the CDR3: TGCAGTGCTACGGGGACCACGGGCTATGGCTACACCTTC.

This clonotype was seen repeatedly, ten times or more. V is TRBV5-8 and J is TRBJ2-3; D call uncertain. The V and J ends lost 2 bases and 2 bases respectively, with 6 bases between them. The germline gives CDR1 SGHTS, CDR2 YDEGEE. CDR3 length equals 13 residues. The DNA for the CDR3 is TGTGCCAGCAGCTTTAGCCTCACAGATACGCAGTATTTT. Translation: CASSFSLTDTQYF.

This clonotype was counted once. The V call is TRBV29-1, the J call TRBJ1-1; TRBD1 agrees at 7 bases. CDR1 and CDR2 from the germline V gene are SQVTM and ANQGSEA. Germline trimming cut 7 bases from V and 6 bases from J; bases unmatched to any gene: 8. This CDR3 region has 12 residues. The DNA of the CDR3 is TGCAGCGCTCAGGGGGAAACTTCTGAAGCTTTCTTT. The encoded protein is CSAQGETSEAFF.

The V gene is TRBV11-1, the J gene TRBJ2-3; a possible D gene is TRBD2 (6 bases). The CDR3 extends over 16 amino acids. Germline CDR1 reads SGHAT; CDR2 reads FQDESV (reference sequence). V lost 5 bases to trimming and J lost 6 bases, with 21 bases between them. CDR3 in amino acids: CASSPLTQGLSDTQYF. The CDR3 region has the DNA TGTGCCAGCAGCCCCCTCACGCAGGGACTCTCGGATACGCAGTATTTT. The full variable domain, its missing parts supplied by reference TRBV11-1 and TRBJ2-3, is EAEVAQSPRYKITEKSQAVAFWCDPISGHATLYWYRQILGQGPELLVQFQDESVVDDSQLPKDRFSAERLKGVDSTLKIQPAELGDSAMYLCASSPLTQGLSDTQYFGPGTRLTVL.

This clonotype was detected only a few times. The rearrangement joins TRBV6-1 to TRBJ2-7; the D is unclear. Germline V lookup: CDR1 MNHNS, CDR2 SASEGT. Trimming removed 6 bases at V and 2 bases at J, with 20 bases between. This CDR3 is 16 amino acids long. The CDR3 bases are TGTGCCAGCAGCCTTATAATCGCTAGGAAACCCTACGAGCAGTACTTC. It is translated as CASSLIIARKPYEQYF.

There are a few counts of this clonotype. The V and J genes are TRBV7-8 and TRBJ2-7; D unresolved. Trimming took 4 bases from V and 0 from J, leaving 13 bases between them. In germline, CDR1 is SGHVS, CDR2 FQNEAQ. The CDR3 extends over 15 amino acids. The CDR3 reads CASSSPSENSYEQYF. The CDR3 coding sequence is TGTGCCAGCAGCTCCCCTTCGGAGAACTCCTACGAGCAGTACTTC.